Presented here are 2 T cell receptor beta chains from one specimen sequenced in a study of OX40 agonist ivuxolimab in advanced cancers. Here immunoSEQ multiplex PCR was the method, and the copy in TCRdb shows in-frame clones only, minus some. The data hold about 38,000 clones, with about three quarters observed a single time. The sequencing used CD4+ or CD8+ T cells sorted from blood, collected in a trial of the OX40 agonist ivuxolimab. The receptors shown here come from an adult with an advanced solid tumor such as melanoma, head and neck, liver or kidney cancer.

The V gene is TRBV15, the J gene TRBJ2-7, with TRBD1 matching over 10 bases. The CDR3 loop spans 16 amino acids. V lost 3 bases to trimming and J lost 2 bases; unmatched junction nucleotides: 7. Germline V gene data show CDR1 as LNHNV and CDR2 as YYDKDF (reference sequence). The CDR3 DNA reads TGTGCCACCAGCAGGGAGACAGGGGGCGGCCCCTACGAGCAGTACTTC. This sequence encodes CATSRETGGGPYEQYF.

V is TRBV9 and J is TRBJ2-2; D is ambiguous. Per the germline V gene, CDR1 is SGDLS and CDR2 is YYNGEE. Trimming took off 1 base at V and 3 bases at J, with 7 bases between the two ends. The CDR3 has 14 residues. The DNA for the CDR3 is TGTGCCAGCAGCGTATTCGGAGACACCGGGGAGCTGTTTTTT. Its protein is CASSVFGDTGELFF.